Listed below are T cell receptor beta chains from one sample, sequenced in a study of long-term antiretroviral therapy in people with HIV. Here immunoSEQ multiplex PCR was the method, and the copy in TCRdb shows in-frame clones only, minus some. The sample lists around 28,000 clones, about 87% occurring once. This material consisted of unsorted PBMCs, taken 1.8 years after starting antiretroviral therapy. All receptors derive from a woman between 18 and 29 years old with HIV. Both conserved end residues are trimmed from each CDR3. A D gene is named only where the DNA matches it firmly. Where a row states a size, it is once, few, many or the class of an expanded clone; other rows omit it.

D	J	size	V	CDR3
.	TRBJ2-7	.	TRBV27	ATRDTGWDEQY
TRBD1	TRBJ2-7	once	TRBV19	ASSTDRSYEQY
.	TRBJ2-3	.	TRBV28	ASSPYSAKDSTDTQY
.	TRBJ2-3	.	TRBV25-1	ASSEDPTDTQY
.	TRBJ2-3	.	TRBV6-1	ASSESGTDTQY
.	TRBJ1-1	.	TRBV15	ATSKRYLQTAGRGTEAF
.	TRBJ2-2	.	TRBV4-3	ASSQDIQGDTGELF
.	TRBJ2-5	.	TRBV5-1	ASSPFGYQETQY
TRBD1	TRBJ2-5	.	TRBV13	ASSTRMTDRGQETQY
.	TRBJ1-4	once	TRBV10-3	AIRGTNEKLF
TRBD2	TRBJ2-3	once	TRBV27	ASSLFWPSGSTDTQY
.	TRBJ2-2	.	TRBV19	ASSISGVNTGELF
.	TRBJ2-2	.	TRBV5-4	ASSSPLGLTELNTGELF
.	TRBJ2-2	.	TRBV9	ASSGGDTGVGELF
TRBD1	TRBJ2-1	.	TRBV2	ASWGQGVSNEQF
TRBD1	TRBJ1-2	.	TRBV5-5	ASSSGGQALYGYT
.	TRBJ2-6	.	TRBV6-5	ASSKTSSGANVLT
TRBD2	TRBJ2-1	.	TRBV14	ASSQGLAGAYNEQF
.	TRBJ2-1	.	TRBV19	ASSKLEGTINNEQF
.	TRBJ2-2	.	TRBV9	ATRTDTGELF
.	TRBJ2-7	.	TRBV29-1	SVETSTLYEQY
.	TRBJ2-5	.	TRBV7-8	ASSFRSGLETQY
.	TRBJ2-7	.	TRBV7-9	ASSLGDTTYEQY
TRBD1	TRBJ2-7	.	TRBV28	ASRWDRYTESSYEQY
.	TRBJ1-2	few	TRBV5-4	ASSQAGTGSKEGGYT
.	TRBJ2-7	once	TRBV18	ASSPKDLGGYEQY
TRBD1	TRBJ1-5	few	TRBV7-2	ASSTWTGNNQPQH
.	TRBJ1-1	.	TRBV14	ASSRQSTMNTEAF
TRBD2	TRBJ2-2	.	TRBV11-2	ASSFSGGRLSGELF
.	TRBJ1-2	.	TRBV5-1	ASSLGSRGTNYGYT
TRBD1	TRBJ1-1	.	TRBV7-9	AGQVPETGNTEAF
.	TRBJ1-2	once	TRBV4-3	ASSQDTKTYGYT
.	TRBJ2-3	once	TRBV7-9	ASSLEGRDTQY
.	TRBJ1-5	.	TRBV4-3	ASSPAGGPQPQH
.	TRBJ1-1	once	TRBV7-2	ASSLRQVKSNTEAF
.	TRBJ1-2	.	TRBV15	ATSRDGRNRDHYGYT
TRBD2	TRBJ2-1	.	TRBV6-5	ASSYGLAEDNEQF
TRBD1	TRBJ2-7	.	TRBV5-1	ASSFGTESYEQY
.	TRBJ2-3	.	TRBV10-1	ASSEGYLSTDTQY
.	TRBJ1-1	.	TRBV5-6	ASSLGRAEAF
.	TRBJ1-6	.	TRBV18	ASSPLEGRNSPLH
.	TRBJ2-3	.	TRBV9	ASSVRDWGGDTQY
.	TRBJ1-5	.	TRBV9	ASSVGGNIEGQPQH
TRBD1	TRBJ2-7	.	TRBV13	ASSPYGQDEQY
TRBD2	TRBJ2-3	.	TRBV9	ASSVAGAGGDTQY
.	TRBJ1-2	.	TRBV11-2	ASSSRNPRGYGYT